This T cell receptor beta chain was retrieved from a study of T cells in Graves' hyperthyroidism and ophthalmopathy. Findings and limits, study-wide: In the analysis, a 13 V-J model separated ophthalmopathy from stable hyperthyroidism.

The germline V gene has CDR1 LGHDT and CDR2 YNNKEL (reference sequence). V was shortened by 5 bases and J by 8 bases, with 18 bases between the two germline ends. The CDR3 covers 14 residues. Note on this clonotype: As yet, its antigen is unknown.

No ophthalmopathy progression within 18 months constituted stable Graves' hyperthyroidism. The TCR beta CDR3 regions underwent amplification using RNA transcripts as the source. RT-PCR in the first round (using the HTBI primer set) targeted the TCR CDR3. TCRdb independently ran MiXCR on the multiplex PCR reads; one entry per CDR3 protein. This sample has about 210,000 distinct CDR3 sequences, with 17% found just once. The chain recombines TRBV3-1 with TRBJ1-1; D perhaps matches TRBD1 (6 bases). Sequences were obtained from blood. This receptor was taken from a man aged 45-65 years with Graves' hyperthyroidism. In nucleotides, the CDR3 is TGTGCCAGCAGCGTCGCCGGGGGGCCCGGGGAAGCTTTCTTT. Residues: CASSVAGGPGEAFF. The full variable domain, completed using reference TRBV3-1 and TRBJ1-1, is DTAVSQTPKYLVTQMGNDKSIKCEQNLGHDTMYWYKQDSKKFLKIMFSYNNKELIINETVPNRFSPKSPDKAHLNLHINSLELGDSAVYFCASSVAGGPGEAFFGQGTRLTVV.